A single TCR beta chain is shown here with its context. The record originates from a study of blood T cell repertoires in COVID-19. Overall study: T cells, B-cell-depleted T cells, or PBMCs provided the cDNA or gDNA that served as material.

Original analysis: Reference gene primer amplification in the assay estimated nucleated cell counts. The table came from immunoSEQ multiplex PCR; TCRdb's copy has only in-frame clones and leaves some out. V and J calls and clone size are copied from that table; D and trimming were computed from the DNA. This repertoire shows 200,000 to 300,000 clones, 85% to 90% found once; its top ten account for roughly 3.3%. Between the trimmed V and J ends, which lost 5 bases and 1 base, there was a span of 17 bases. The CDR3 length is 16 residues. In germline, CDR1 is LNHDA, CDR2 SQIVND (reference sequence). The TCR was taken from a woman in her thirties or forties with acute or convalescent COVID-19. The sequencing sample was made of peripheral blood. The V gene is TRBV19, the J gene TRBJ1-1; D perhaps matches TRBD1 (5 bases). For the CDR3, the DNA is TGTGCCAGTAGTCCCCCGCCAGGGTTGGGGAACACTGAAGCTTTCTTT. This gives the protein CASSPPPGLGNTEAFF.